This TCR beta chain emerged from a study of Ad26.COV2.S vaccination and SARS-CoV-2 variants. Germline V gene data show CDR1 as SGHKS and CDR2 as YYEKEE (reference sequence). V dropped 2 bases and J dropped 11; count of bases not matched to a gene: 22. The CDR3 runs to 17 residues. Treatment given: about 20 received Ad26.COV2.S at low or high dose, single or two shots; several received placebo; per-sample allocation not given. Day 63 after the first vaccine or placebo injection was the time point for sampling. Method: immunoSEQ multiplex PCR; TCRdb's copy keeps in-frame clones and lacks some. The table has roughly 700,000 clones, more than 70% seen once; the top ten hold roughly 1.5%.

The receptor comes from a person between 18 and 60 years old who received the Ad26.COV2.S COVID-19 vaccine or a placebo. J is TRBJ2-7 and V is TRBV5-5; 7 nucleotides match TRBD1. The sample consisted of peripheral blood, taken in a trial of Ad26.COV2.S vaccine versus placebo. CDR3 residues: CASSFMLGQSPLRAKYF. DNA for the CDR3: TGTGCCAGCAGCTTCATGTTGGGACAGTCACCTCTACGAGCAAAGTACTTC. Variable domain in full (rest from reference TRBV5-5 and TRBJ2-7): DAGVTQSPTHLIKTRGQQVTLRCSPISGHKSVSWYQQVLGQGPQFIFQYYEKEERGRGNFPDRFSARQFPNYSSELNVNALLLGDSALYLCASSFMLGQSPLRAKYFGPGTRLTVT.